These 6 T cell receptor beta chains originate from one sample sequenced in a study of blood T cells in healthy people across ages. Primed by a sample-barcoded 5' primer and a J-beta primer mix, a second PCR proceeded for about 7 to 11 cycles. MiXCR, applied by TCRdb to the 5' RACE reads, yields one record per CDR3 protein. The sample consists of 1.5 million to 2 million distinct CDR3 sequences, roughly 52% of them appearing once. Sequencing was performed on blood. These receptors came from a woman between 40 and 55 years old in good health.

In this sample, this clonotype turned up a few times. This chain joins TRBV12-3 or TRBV12-4 and TRBJ2-7; D may be TRBD1 (6 bases). This CDR3 contains 14 residues. Between the trimmed V and J ends, which lost 6 bases and 5 bases, there was a span of 17 bases. The CDR3 protein is CASSAQQGIDEQYF. In DNA form, the CDR3 reads TGTGCCAGCAGCGCCCAACAGGGTATCGACGAGCAGTACTTC.

The rearrangement joins TRBV9 to TRBJ2-7, with TRBD1 identical over 7 bases. The trim removed 3 bases at V and 9 bases at J, leaving 9 bases unmatched. Germline CDR1 reads SGDLS; CDR2 reads YYNGEE. This CDR3 region has 13 residues. The CDR3 nucleotides read TGTGCCAGCAGCGAAGCAAACAGGGGTGGGCAGTACTTC. Translation gives CASSEANRGGQYF. Combining the CDR3 with reference TRBV9 and TRBJ2-7 gives the whole variable domain DSGVTQTPKHLITATGQRVTLRCSPRSGDLSVYWYQQSLDQGLQFLIQYYNGEERAKGNILERFSAQQFPDLHSELNLSSLELGDSALYFCASSEANRGGQYFGPGTRLTVT.

This clonotype was observed a few times. The rearrangement uses TRBV4-3 and TRBJ1-6, with D possibly matching TRBD1 (6 bases). This CDR3 spans 16 amino acids. Germline lookup yields CDR1 LGHNA and CDR2 YSLEER. V dropped 0 bases and J dropped 1 base, with 7 bases sitting between them. CDR3 nucleotide sequence: TGCGCCAGCAGCCAAGAACAGGGTTCCTATAATTCACCCCTCCACTTT. Encoded protein: CASSQEQGSYNSPLHF.

The DNA for the CDR3 is TGCGCCAGCAGCTTGGAGGGGGACGCCTACGAGCAGTACTTC. Its protein product is CASSLEGDAYEQYF. The chain is built from TRBV5-1 and TRBJ2-7; a weak D match, TRBD1 (6 bases). V gave up 0 bases and J gave up 2 bases, with 9 bases separating them. The germline CDR1 and CDR2 sequences are SGHRS and YFSETQ. The CDR3 is made up of 14 amino acids.

V gene TRBV5-1 combines with J gene TRBJ1-1, with 7 bases that match TRBD1. This CDR3 contains 15 residues. Germline lookup yields CDR1 SGHRS and CDR2 YFSETQ. With V trimmed by 0 bases and J by 0 bases, 2 bases remained unmatched. CDR3 protein: CASSLVQGMNTEAFF. CDR3 in DNA: TGCGCCAGCAGCTTGGTACAGGGGATGAACACTGAAGCTTTCTTT.

The sample holds a few counts of this clonotype. This sequence joins TRBV7-9 and TRBJ2-1; D tentatively fits TRBD1 or TRBD2 (5 bases each). Germline CDR1 reads SEHNR; CDR2 reads FQNEAQ (reference sequence). The CDR3 is 13 amino acids. V shed 9 bases and J shed 5 bases, with 14 bases lying between them. The CDR3 coding sequence is TGTGCCAGTTGGGGGTACAGTCACAATGAGCAGTTCTTC. Protein product: CASWGYSHNEQFF.